The source of this TCR beta chain is a study of Graves' ophthalmopathy and Graves' hyperthyroidism. V lost 7 bases, J lost 2 bases, and 11 bases lay in between. The CDR3 totals 12 residues. From germline, CDR1 is DFQATT and CDR2 SNEGSKA (reference sequence). The study's findings and limits: Ophthalmopathy versus stable hyperthyroidism: 13-signature model gave roughly 88% sensitivity, 65% to 82% specificity. Most expanded clonotypes in thyroid above 0.001 frequency also showed up in blood.

This clonotype appeared many times. The antigen is unknown. RNA transcripts were the template, and TCR beta CDR3 regions were amplified from them. HTBI primers were used in a first-round RT-PCR, which preceded a second-round multiplex PCR. Using its own MiXCR run on the multiplex PCR reads, TCRdb lists one record per CDR3 protein. The data hold 400,000 to 450,000 distinct CDR3 sequences, with around 21% observed a single time. Hyperthyroidism counted as stable given no ophthalmopathy within 18 months of follow-up. This rearrangement joins TRBV20-1 to TRBJ2-5; D is perhaps TRBD1 (5 bases). Material for sequencing was peripheral blood. This sequence was found in a woman between 18 and 30 years old with stable Graves' hyperthyroidism. The CDR3 loop reads CSGLGVQETQYF. The CDR3 nucleotides are TGCAGTGGCCTAGGGGTACAAGAGACCCAGTACTTC.